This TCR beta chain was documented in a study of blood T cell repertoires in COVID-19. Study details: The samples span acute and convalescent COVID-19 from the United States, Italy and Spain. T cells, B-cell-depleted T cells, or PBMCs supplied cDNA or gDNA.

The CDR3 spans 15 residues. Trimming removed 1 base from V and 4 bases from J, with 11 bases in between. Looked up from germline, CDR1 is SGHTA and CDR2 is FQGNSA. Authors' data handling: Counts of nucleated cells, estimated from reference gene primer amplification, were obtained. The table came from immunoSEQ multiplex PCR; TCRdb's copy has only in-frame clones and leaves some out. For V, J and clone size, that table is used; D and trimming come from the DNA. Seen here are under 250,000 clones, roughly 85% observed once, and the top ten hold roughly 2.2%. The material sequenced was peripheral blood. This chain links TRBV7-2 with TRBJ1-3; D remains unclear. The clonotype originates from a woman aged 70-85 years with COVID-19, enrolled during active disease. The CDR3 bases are TGTGCCAGCAGCTTAGTGCGGGGTTCAGGAAACACCATATATTTT. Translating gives CASSLVRGSGNTIYF.